The next 25 T cell receptor beta chains were all read from a single sample in a study of T cell clones after liver transplantation. Data came from immunoSEQ multiplex PCR; TCRdb stores just in-frame clones and leaves some out. The table has about 78,000 clones, 80% seen once; the top ten hold approximately 0.6%. Here the sequenced sample was CD4+ T cells from blood, taken before liver transplant. The receptors shown here come from a human donor who received a liver transplant.

V gene TRBV2 combines with J gene TRBJ1-2, with 9 bases identical to TRBD1. The CDR3 spans 14 residues. With V trimmed by 5 bases and J by 3 bases, 4 bases remained unmatched. From germline, CDR1 is SNHLY and CDR2 FYNNEI. Here the CDR3 DNA reads TGTGCCAGCAGTCGACAGGGGGTGGACTATGGCTACACCTTC. Translating it yields CASSRQGVDYGYTF.

The genes are TRBV2 and TRBJ2-3; D gene ambiguous. This CDR3 has 12 amino acids. V was shortened by 2 bases and J by 3 bases, with 3 bases between the two germline ends. From germline, CDR1 is SNHLY and CDR2 FYNNEI. This CDR3 reads CASSERTDTQYF. CDR3 coding DNA: TGTGCCAGCAGTGAACGGACAGATACGCAGTATTTT.

The DNA for the CDR3 is TGTGCCACCAGCAGAGGTGACTCGACCAACACCGGGGAGCTGTTTTTT. This translates into CATSRGDSTNTGELFF. The chain recombines TRBV15 with TRBJ2-2, with no clear D. This CDR3 has 16 amino acids. V lost 1 base and J 2 bases, leaving 11 bases between the germline ends. Germline lookup yields CDR1 LNHNV and CDR2 YYDKDF (reference sequence).

V usage is TRBV5-1 and J usage is TRBJ1-3, with D hard to call. Trimming pared 3 bases from V and 1 base from J, leaving 14 bases between. The germline V gene encodes CDR1 SGHRS and CDR2 YFSETQ. The CDR3 is 16 amino acids. The CDR3 nucleotides are TGCGCCAGCAGCTCCTTACCCGGACTGTCTGGAAACACCATATATTTT. Its protein product is CASSSLPGLSGNTIYF.

This sequence joins TRBV6-1 and TRBJ2-6; D uncertain. The CDR3 totals 15 residues. Germline CDR1 reads MNHNS; CDR2 reads SASEGT. Trimming cost V 6 bases and J 1 base, with 10 bases left between them. The CDR3 reads CASRPESSGANVLTF. The DNA for the CDR3 is TGTGCCAGCAGGCCCGAGAGTTCTGGGGCCAACGTCCTGACTTTC.

The V call is TRBV9, the J call TRBJ2-7; the match to TRBD1 covers 7 bases. CDR3 length: 14 residues. J gave up 0 bases and V 3 bases, and 3 bases lay outside the gene matches. Germline CDR1 SGDLS, CDR2 YYNGEE. This chain's CDR3 is CASSGRDSSYEQYF. Written as DNA, the CDR3 is TGTGCCAGCAGCGGACGGGACAGCTCCTACGAGCAGTACTTC.

This clone has only one observation. This chain connects TRBV5-5 to TRBJ2-7, with D tentatively TRBD1 (6 bases). This CDR3 has 14 residues. Germline assignment: CDR1 SGHKS and CDR2 YYEKEE (reference sequence). V was clipped by 2 bases and J by 3 bases, with 12 bases between them. The CDR3 DNA is TGTGCCAGCAGCTTCCGGACAGAGCACTACGAGCAGTACTTC. It translates to CASSFRTEHYEQYF.

This rearrangement joins TRBV10-3 to TRBJ2-7, with D possibly being TRBD2 (5 bases). The V end was cut by 10 bases, the J end by 3 bases, with 13 bases between. Germline lookup yields CDR1 ENHRY and CDR2 SYGVKD. The CDR3 sequence is 12 residues long. CDR3 amino acids: CATHGADYEQYF. The CDR3 DNA reads TGTGCCACTCATGGAGCGGACTACGAGCAGTACTTC.

This chain joins TRBV5-1 and TRBJ1-5; D is uncertain. The CDR3 length is 15 residues. Trimming pared 5 bases from V and 6 bases from J, leaving 18 bases between. Germline CDR1 SGHRS, CDR2 YFSETQ. CDR3 sequence reads: CASREQPSDVQPQHF. CDR3 bases: TGCGCCAGCAGGGAACAGCCTTCGGACGTTCAGCCCCAGCATTTT.

About this clone: In the same sample, other DNA sequences code for this CDR3. The rearrangement links TRBV6-6 to TRBJ2-7; D perhaps matches TRBD1 (6 bases). In germline, CDR1 is MNHNY, CDR2 SVGAGI (reference sequence). V lost 2 bases to trimming and J lost 3 bases, with 11 bases between them. There are 14 residues in the CDR3. As DNA, the CDR3 is TGTGCCAGCAGTTACGGTCAGGGGTACTACGAGCAGTACTTC. Amino acid sequence: CASSYGQGYYEQYF.

CDR3 residues: CASSQGGSDNEQFF. For the CDR3, the DNA is TGTGCCAGCAGCCAGGGGGGGTCCGACAATGAGCAGTTCTTC. This sequence joins TRBV4-2 and TRBJ2-1; 7 bases match TRBD2. The CDR3 length is 14 residues. CDR1 is LGHNA and CDR2 is YNFKEQ in the germline V gene. The ends lost 3 bases at V and 5 bases at J; junction bases unmatched: 4.

The rearrangement links TRBV7-2 to TRBJ1-2, with 7 bases aligning to TRBD1. Germline CDR1 and CDR2: SGHTA and FQGNSA. V lost 5 bases and J lost 7; bases outside the gene matches: 16. This CDR3 spans 16 amino acids. The CDR3 sequence: CASSDVPLTGRGGYTF. The CDR3 region has the DNA TGTGCCAGCAGCGACGTCCCCCTGACAGGGCGGGGTGGCTACACCTTC. Full variable domain (outside the CDR3, taken from reference TRBV7-2 and TRBJ1-2): GAGVSQSPSNKVTEKGKDVELRCDPISGHTALYWYRQSLGQGLEFLIYFQGNSAPDKSGLPSDRFSAERTGGSVSTLTIQRTQQEDSAVYLCASSDVPLTGRGGYTFGSGTRLTVV.

This clone has more than one count but fewer than ten. CDR3 loop: CASSLEGSGSTDTQYF. CDR3 sequence (DNA): TGTGCCAGCAGCTTGGAGGGTAGCGGTAGCACAGATACGCAGTATTTT. V gene TRBV5-4 combines with J gene TRBJ2-3; a possible D gene is TRBD2 (6 bases). This CDR3 has 16 residues. CDR1 is SGHNT, CDR2 YYREEE, per germline (reference sequence). Trimming shortened V by 0 bases and J by 0 bases, and 11 bases separated the two germline ends.

By share of the sample, this clone is medium-sized. The rearrangement joins TRBV5-4 to TRBJ2-1; D not resolved. The CDR3 sequence is 13 residues long. V shed 0 bases and J shed 7 bases, with 8 bases lying between them. Germline values: CDR1 SGHNT, CDR2 YYREEE (reference sequence). The DNA for the CDR3 is TGTGCCAGCAGCTTGGGAGACACGAATGAGCAGTTCTTC. Protein product: CASSLGDTNEQFF.

This chain uses TRBV6-1 with TRBJ1-5; no firm D call. Germline-derived CDR1 and CDR2 are MNHNS and SASEGT. V lost 4 bases to trimming and J lost 3 bases, with 10 bases between them. The CDR3 length is 14 residues. CDR3 nucleotides: TGTGCCAGCAGTGTTCATGGCCCCAATCAGCCCCAGCATTTT. Protein sequence: CASSVHGPNQPQHF.

The genes are TRBV27 and TRBJ2-3; D uncertain. Per germline, CDR1 MNHEY and CDR2 SMNVEV (reference sequence). Trimming pared 1 base from V and 6 bases from J, leaving 8 bases between. The CDR3 sequence is 13 residues long. The CDR3 protein is CASSLYRWDTQYF. The DNA for the CDR3 is TGTGCCAGCAGTTTATATCGCTGGGATACGCAGTATTTT.

The chain joins TRBV11-2 to TRBJ1-1, with D unresolved. Germline V gives CDR1 SGHAT, CDR2 FQNNGV. V lost 4 bases and J 5 bases, leaving 17 bases between the germline ends. CDR3 length: 15 residues. The CDR3, as DNA: TGTGCCAGCAGCTGGCAGCCGGGGAGGTCGACTGAAGCTTTCTTT. Its translation is CASSWQPGRSTEAFF.

This clone has only a few counts. The chain has TRBV5-1 and TRBJ1-2; TRBD1 might be the D (6 bases). Germline V gene lookup returns CDR1 SGHRS and CDR2 YFSETQ. V gave up 5 bases and J gave up 5 bases, with 7 bases separating them. The CDR3 spans 11 residues. The CDR3 sequence is CASSQGYGYTF. CDR3 bases: TGCGCCAGCAGTCAGGGGTATGGCTACACCTTC.

J is TRBJ1-5 and V is TRBV30, with D uncertain. This CDR3 is 14 amino acids long. Germline values: CDR1 GTSNPN, CDR2 SVGIG (reference sequence). The V end was cut by 0 bases, the J end by 3 bases, with 9 bases between. The CDR3 sequence: CAWSVMQLNQPQHF. DNA for the CDR3: TGTGCCTGGAGTGTAATGCAGCTCAATCAGCCCCAGCATTTT.

The chain links TRBV5-6 to TRBJ2-1, with TRBD1 as a possible D gene (6 bases). CDR1 SGHDT and CDR2 YYEEEE come from the germline V gene. Trimming stripped 1 base from V and 5 bases from J, with 25 bases between. This CDR3 has 19 residues. In nucleotides, the CDR3 is TGTGCCAGCAGCTTGTATATTCGGGGTCATCAGGGGTCCCACAATGAGCAGTTCTTC. Its translation is CASSLYIRGHQGSHNEQFF.

The rearrangement links TRBV28 to TRBJ2-1; no definite D call. Between the trimmed V and J ends, which lost 7 bases and 5 bases, there was a span of 12 bases. Germline CDR1 is MDHEN and CDR2 is SYDVKM. The CDR3 has 13 amino acids. Written as DNA, the CDR3 is TGTGCCAGCACCATCCCTCCCAACAATGAGCAGTTCTTC. Encoded protein: CASTIPPNNEQFF.

The chain has TRBV28 and TRBJ1-2; D gene unclear. CDR3 length equals 14 residues. From germline, CDR1 is MDHEN and CDR2 SYDVKM. Trimming took off 1 base at V and 8 bases at J, with 14 bases between the two ends. CDR3 nucleotides: TGTGCCAGCAGTTTATCCGGGAGCTATTTCGGCTACACCTTC. This encodes CASSLSGSYFGYTF.

The genes are TRBV6-5 and TRBJ1-1; no clear D. Germline CDR1 and CDR2: MNHEY and SVGAGI. The CDR3 is 13 amino acids. V lost 2 bases, J lost 9 bases, and 13 bases lay in between. In DNA form, the CDR3 reads TGTGCCAGCAGTTACGGGTACTACGAAAAAGCTTTCTTT. It encodes CASSYGYYEKAFF.

The chain is built from TRBV27 and TRBJ2-1; TRBD1 aligns across 9 bases. The CDR3 contains 13 residues. Germline loops: CDR1 MNHEY, CDR2 SMNVEV (reference sequence). V trimming: 9 bases; J trimming: 5 bases; junction bases outside the gene matches: 5. The CDR3 protein is CASYRTGDNEQFF. CDR3 nucleotides: TGTGCCAGTTACAGGACAGGGGACAATGAGCAGTTCTTC.

This clone appeared once. The chain employs TRBV19 and TRBJ2-6; tentative D call: TRBD2 (5 bases). In germline, CDR1 is LNHDA, CDR2 SQIVND (reference sequence). The length of the CDR3 is 11 residues. Trimming left V 6 bases short and J 10 bases short, with 7 bases between. CDR3 DNA: TGTGCCAGTAGCACGGGGAACGTCCTGACTTTC. Its translation is CASSTGNVLTF.